These T cell receptor beta chains were read from a single sample in a study of Graves' ophthalmopathy and Graves' hyperthyroidism. In TCRdb, the multiplex PCR reads were re-called with MiXCR into one record per CDR3 protein. Among approximately 640,000 distinct CDR3 sequences listed, over 40% were seen once. The sequenced material came from peripheral blood. All receptors derive from an adult man with Graves' ophthalmopathy. Both conserved end residues are part of each CDR3. A D gene is named only where the DNA matches it firmly. The size field is filled for only some rows; it gives once, few, many or a size class.

d_call | clone_size | j_call | v_call | cdr3_nt | cdr3_aa
TRBD1 | many | TRBJ1-1 | TRBV19 | TGTGCCAGTAGTAACAGGGGAATGACTGAAGCTTTCTTT | CASSNRGMTEAFF
. | . | TRBJ1-4 | TRBV19 | TGTGCCAGTAGTATAATGGGACTCTTTAATGAAAAACTGTTTTTT | CASSIMGLFNEKLFF
. | . | TRBJ1-4 | TRBV11-2 | TGTGCCAGCAGGGGTAGGACCGAGGGTGAAAAACTGTTTTTT | CASRGRTEGEKLFF
. | many | TRBJ1-1 | TRBV7-2 | TGTGCCAGCAGCTTACCGCAGAACACTGAAGCTTTCTTT | CASSLPQNTEAFF
TRBD1 | few | TRBJ2-7 | TRBV7-2 | TGTGCCAGCAGCGCGCTCCGGGACAGGGCTCTCTACGAGCAGTACTTC | CASSALRDRALYEQYF
. | many | TRBJ2-5 | TRBV5-6 | TGTGCCAGCAGTTGGGCGCAGCGAGGCGAGGTGACCCAGTACTTC | CASSWAQRGEVTQYF
TRBD1 | many | TRBJ1-3 | TRBV7-6 | TGTGCCAGCAGCTCTACAGGGGGCGGCGGAAACACCATATATTTT | CASSSTGGGGNTIYF
. | many | TRBJ1-1 | TRBV15 | TGTGCCACCAGCAGAGTTGGAGCGAACACTGAAGCTTTCTTT | CATSRVGANTEAFF
. | . | TRBJ1-1 | TRBV6-4 | TGTGCCGGCAGTTACTTGGGAAACACTGAAGCTTTCTTT | CAGSYLGNTEAFF
TRBD2 | few | TRBJ2-5 | TRBV6-4 | TGTGCCAGCAGTGAACTAGCGGGGCAAGAGACCCAGTACTTC | CASSELAGQETQYF
. | once | TRBJ1-5 | TRBV7-3 | TGTGCCAGCAGCCAAGGAGGGGGGGGCAATCAGCCCCAGCATTTT | CASSQGGGGNQPQHF
TRBD1 | . | TRBJ2-7 | TRBV19 | TGTGCCAGTAGACAGGGGGCGAACACCGGGGAGCTGTACTTC | CASRQGANTGELYF
. | . | TRBJ1-5 | TRBV10-3 | TGTGCCATCGGTGTGGACGGCCACAATCAGCCCCTGCATTTT | CAIGVDGHNQPLHF
TRBD1 | many | TRBJ2-7 | TRBV12-3/TRBV12-4 | TGTGCCAGCAGCCTTACGACAGGGCCGAACGAGCAGTACTTC | CASSLTTGPNEQYF